This record covers a single T cell receptor (beta chain). J lost 5 bases, V lost 6 bases, and 11 bases had no gene match. This CDR3 is 15 amino acids long. Germline V gene lookup returns CDR1 MNHEY and CDR2 SMNVEV (reference sequence). The data were obtained in a study of blood T cell repertoires in COVID-19. Across the study: The origin of the acute and convalescent COVID-19 samples was the United States, Italy and Spain. PBMCs, B-cell-depleted T cells, or T cells provided the cDNA or gDNA that made up the material.

In the study's own analysis: It was from reference gene primer amplification that nucleated cell counts were estimated. The repertoire was sequenced with immunoSEQ multiplex PCR; TCRdb's copy has only in-frame clones and lacks some. That table is the source of V, J and clone size, and D and trimming were worked out from the DNA. Among approximately 140,000 clones, over 75% were seen once, and the ten largest hold roughly 10%. The rearrangement uses TRBV27 and TRBJ2-7; TRBD2 matches 9 bases. The clonotype originates from a man in his sixties with active or convalescent COVID-19. The specimen was peripheral blood. CDR3 nucleotide sequence: TGTGCCAGCAGGCCAGAGGGCGGGAGGGGTAACGAGCAGTACTTC. Encoded protein: CASRPEGGRGNEQYF.